Listed below are T cell receptor beta chains from one sample, sequenced in a study of preoperative IRX-2 immunotherapy in early breast cancer. Libraries were prepared by immunoSEQ multiplex PCR; TCRdb keeps only in-frame clonotypes and omits some of them. The table shows some 32,000 clones, with under 85% occurring only once. Source: lymph node tissue, taken from a patient treated with IRX-2 immunotherapy. The source is a human donor with breast cancer. Both conserved end residues are part of each CDR3. D genes are given only for firm matches. Not every row has a clone size; where given, it reads once, few, many or a size class.

clone size	D gene	J gene	V gene	CDR3 DNA	CDR3 protein
.	.	TRBJ2-1	TRBV19	TGTGCCAGTAGGCCGGACAGATTAACCTACAATGAGCAGTTCTTC	CASRPDRLTYNEQFF
.	.	TRBJ2-3	TRBV6-8	TGTGCCAGCAGCAGGGTCTTCAGGGATACGCAGTATTTT	CASSRVFRDTQYF
.	.	TRBJ2-7	TRBV6-8	TGTGCCAGCAGTCGGGACCACTCCTACGAGCAGTACTTC	CASSRDHSYEQYF
.	.	TRBJ2-2	TRBV28	TGTGCCAGCAGTTTTCGGGGGAGCGTCACCGGGGAGCTGTTTTTT	CASSFRGSVTGELFF
.	.	TRBJ2-3	TRBV6-8	TGTGCCAGCAGCCCCGGGTGGTTCACAGATACGCAGTATTTT	CASSPGWFTDTQYF
.	.	TRBJ2-2	TRBV6-8	TGTGCCAGCAAGGGTTACGGGAACACCGGGGAGCTGTTTTTT	CASKGYGNTGELFF
once	.	TRBJ2-3	TRBV11-3	TGTGCCAGCAGCCCCCCGTCCAGGGGCACAGATACGCAGTATTTT	CASSPPSRGTDTQYF
.	.	TRBJ2-7	TRBV10-2	TGCGCCAGCCTTCTCCAGGGCCTCGGGTTCTACGAGCAGTACTTC	CASLLQGLGFYEQYF
.	.	TRBJ1-1	TRBV12-5	TGTGCTAGTGGTTTGGTCAGGGAGGTGAGTGGCGAGACTGAAGCTTTCTTT	CASGLVREVSGETEAFF
.	TRBD1	TRBJ1-5	TRBV30	TGTGCCTGGAGGACAGGGGGAAGTCCTAATCAGCCCCAGCATTTT	CAWRTGGSPNQPQHF
.	.	TRBJ2-4	TRBV28	TGTGCCAGCACCACCCTCGTGGCCAAAAACATTCAGTACTTC	CASTTLVAKNIQYF
few	.	TRBJ2-1	TRBV6-8	TGTGCCAGCACGGGGAGGATACGCGGGACAAACAATGAGCAGTTCTTC	CASTGRIRGTNNEQFF
.	.	TRBJ2-3	TRBV14	TGTGCCAGCAGCCAGTTCGTTAATACGCAGTATTTT	CASSQFVNTQYF
once	.	TRBJ2-2	TRBV4-1	TGCGCCAGCAGCCAAGTGACCACCGGGGAGCTGTTTTTT	CASSQVTTGELFF
.	.	TRBJ2-5	TRBV6-8	TGTGCCAGCAGTGAGGGGGGCACCTCCCAAGAGACCCAGTACTTC	CASSEGGTSQETQYF